This record concerns one TCR beta chain sequence. Participant ages covered about 18 to 89 years across 25 or so US areas. Produced via immunoSEQ multiplex PCR; TCRdb's table is partial and in-frame only. The table includes 300,000 to 450,000 clones, more than 70% detected once. The sample is drawn from a study of blood T cell repertoires in COVID-19. CDR1 and CDR2 from the germline V gene are MDHEN and SYDVKM. V shed 4 bases and J 7 bases; nucleotides not matched to a gene: 11. The CDR3 runs 15 residues. This clonotype originated in a woman between 25 and 40 years old who had been exposed to COVID-19. Sequenced material: PBMCs or T cells enriched from blood (not recorded which). The chain links TRBV28 to TRBJ1-2; 8 bases are a match to TRBD1. This CDR3 is CASSSGAGGDPGYTF. For the CDR3, the DNA is TGTGCCAGCAGTTCTGGAGCAGGGGGCGACCCTGGCTACACCTTC.